Shown below are 7 T cell receptor beta chains from a single sample sequenced in a study of shared clonotypes between healthy human individuals (dated by TCRdb to between 2020 and 2021). Libraries were built with the immunoSEQ multiplex PCR assay. TCRdb re-hosts the immuneACCESS table, in-frame sequences only. Its copies lack some clones; in the studies checked, an unresolved V gene accounts for under half of them, and the cause for the rest is not known. Across this sample there are fewer than 650,000 clones, with around 78% seen only once. Together, the top ten hold 12% of the sample. Sequenced sample: PBMCs. The receptors originated from a woman aged 40 to 49 in good health. Some clones in this sample may be carry-over from other donors' samples.

A few counts support this clone. The rearrangement uses TRBV25-1 and TRBJ1-2; weak D call: TRBD1 (5 bases). The CDR3 spans 14 residues. V was trimmed by 6 bases and J by 2 bases, leaving 13 bases between them. Germline assignment: CDR1 MGHDK and CDR2 SYGVNS. In DNA form, the CDR3 reads TGTGCCAGCAGCCTCCGGGGCAGGAACTATGGCTACACCTTC. As protein: CASSLRGRNYGYTF.

This rearrangement joins TRBV9 to TRBJ1-4, with D tentatively TRBD1 (5 bases). Germline loops: CDR1 SGDLS, CDR2 YYNGEE. Trimming pared 4 bases from V and 3 bases from J, leaving 10 bases between. The CDR3 has 14 amino acids. CDR3 sequence reads: CASSTTAANEKLFF. CDR3 DNA sequence: TGTGCCAGCAGCACGACAGCTGCTAATGAAAAACTGTTTTTT.

The chain uses TRBV27 and TRBJ2-1, with D perhaps given as TRBD1 or TRBD2 (5 bases each). V lost 11 bases and J 4 bases, leaving 12 bases between the germline ends. CDR1 and CDR2 (germline): MNHEY, SMNVEV (reference sequence). The CDR3 is made up of 12 amino acids. The CDR3 nucleotides read TGTGCCGGATGGGACGTTTACAATGAGCAGTTCTTC. Its translation: CAGWDVYNEQFF.

V is TRBV18 and J is TRBJ2-1; tentative D call: TRBD2 (5 bases). Germline values: CDR1 KGHSH, CDR2 LQKENI. The CDR3 runs to 17 residues. V lost 0 bases and J 5 bases, leaving 17 bases between the germline ends. CDR3 nucleotide sequence: TGTGCCAGCTCACCACCGGTATCTAGCAACCTAGACAATGAGCAGTTCTTC. This sequence encodes CASSPPVSSNLDNEQFF.

The rearrangement uses TRBV6-1 and TRBJ1-1; D is uncertain. The CDR3 extends over 14 amino acids. Germline CDR1 is MNHNS and CDR2 is SASEGT. V was cut by 2 bases and J by 5 bases, with 12 bases left in between. The CDR3 nucleotides read TGTGCCAGCAGTGAAATAAGCGAGAGTACTGAAGCTTTCTTT. This sequence encodes CASSEISESTEAFF.

The genes are TRBV4-1 and TRBJ1-3; D remains unclear. Per germline, CDR1 MGHRA and CDR2 YSYEKL. With 1 base removed from V and 0 bases from J, the gap between germline ends came to 10 bases. This CDR3 comprises 16 residues. The CDR3 region has the DNA TGCGCCAGCAGCCAAGTAGGTTTACTCTCTGGAAACACCATATATTTT. This translates into CASSQVGLLSGNTIYF.

V usage is TRBV7-3 and J usage is TRBJ2-5; the D gene is possibly TRBD1 (6 bases). V lost 2 bases and J lost 2, with 9 bases in between. Germline CDR1 reads SGHTA; CDR2 reads FQGTGA. This CDR3 region has 14 residues. The CDR3 DNA follows: TGTGCCAGCAGCTTAGGACAGCCACAAGAGACCCAGTACTTC. Encoded protein: CASSLGQPQETQYF. Based on the CDR3 plus reference TRBV7-3 and TRBJ2-5, the full variable domain is GAGVSQTPSNKVTEKGKYVELRCDPISGHTALYWYRQSLGQGPEFLIYFQGTGAADDSGLPNDRFFAVRPEGSVSTLKIQRTERGDSAVYLCASSLGQPQETQYFGPGTRLLVL.